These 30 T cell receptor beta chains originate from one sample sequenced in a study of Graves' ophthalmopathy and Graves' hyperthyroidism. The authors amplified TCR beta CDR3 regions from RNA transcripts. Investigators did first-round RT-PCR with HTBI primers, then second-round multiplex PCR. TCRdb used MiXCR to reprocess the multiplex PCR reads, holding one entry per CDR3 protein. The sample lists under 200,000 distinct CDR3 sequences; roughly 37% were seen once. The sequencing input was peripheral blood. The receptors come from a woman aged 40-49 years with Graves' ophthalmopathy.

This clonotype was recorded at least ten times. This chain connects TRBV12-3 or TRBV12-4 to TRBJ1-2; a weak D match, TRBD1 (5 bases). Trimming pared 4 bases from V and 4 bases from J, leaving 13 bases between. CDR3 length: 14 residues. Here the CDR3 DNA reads TGTGCCAGCAGTTCCGGCGGGGGTTTCTATGGCTACACCTTC. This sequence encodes CASSSGGGFYGYTF.

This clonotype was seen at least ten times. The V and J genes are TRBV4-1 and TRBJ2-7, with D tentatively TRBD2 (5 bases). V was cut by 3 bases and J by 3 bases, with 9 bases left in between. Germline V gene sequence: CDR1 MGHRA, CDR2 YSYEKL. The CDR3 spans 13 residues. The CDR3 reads CASSHTGVYEQYF. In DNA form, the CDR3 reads TGCGCCAGCAGCCATACCGGGGTCTACGAGCAGTACTTC.

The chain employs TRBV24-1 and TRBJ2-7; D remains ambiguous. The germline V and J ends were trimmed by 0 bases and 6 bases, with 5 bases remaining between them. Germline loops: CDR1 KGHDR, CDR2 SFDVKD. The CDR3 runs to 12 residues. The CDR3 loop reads CATSDLVGEQYF. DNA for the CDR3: TGTGCCACCAGTGATTTGGTGGGCGAGCAGTACTTC.

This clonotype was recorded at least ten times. The CDR3 is CASSETRSGGTQYF. The CDR3 DNA sequence: TGTGCCAGCAGTGAAACGCGAAGCGGGGGGACCCAGTACTTC. The rearrangement joins TRBV2 to TRBJ2-5, with 8 bases aligning to TRBD2. This CDR3 comprises 14 residues. The germline CDR1 and CDR2 sequences are SNHLY and FYNNEI. V trimming: 2 bases; J trimming: 7 bases; junction bases outside the gene matches: 6.

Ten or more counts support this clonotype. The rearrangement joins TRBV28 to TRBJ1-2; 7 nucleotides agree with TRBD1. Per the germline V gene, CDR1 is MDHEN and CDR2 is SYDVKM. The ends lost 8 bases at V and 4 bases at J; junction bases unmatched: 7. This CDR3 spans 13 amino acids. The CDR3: CASSTGSPYGYTF. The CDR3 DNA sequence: TGTGCCAGCTCGACAGGGTCTCCCTATGGCTACACCTTC.

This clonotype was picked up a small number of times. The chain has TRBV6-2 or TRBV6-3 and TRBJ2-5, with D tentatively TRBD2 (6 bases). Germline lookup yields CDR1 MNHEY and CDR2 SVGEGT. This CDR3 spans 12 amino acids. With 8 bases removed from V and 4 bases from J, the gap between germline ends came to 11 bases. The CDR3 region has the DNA TGTGCCAGCGCGGGGACTGCAGAGACCCAGTACTTC. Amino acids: CASAGTAETQYF.

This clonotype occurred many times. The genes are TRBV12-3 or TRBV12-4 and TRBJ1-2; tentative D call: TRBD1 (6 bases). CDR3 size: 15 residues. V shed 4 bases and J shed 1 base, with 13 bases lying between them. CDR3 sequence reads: CASSSRGTFNYGYTF. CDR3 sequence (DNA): TGTGCCAGCAGTTCCCGGGGGACATTTAACTATGGCTACACCTTC.

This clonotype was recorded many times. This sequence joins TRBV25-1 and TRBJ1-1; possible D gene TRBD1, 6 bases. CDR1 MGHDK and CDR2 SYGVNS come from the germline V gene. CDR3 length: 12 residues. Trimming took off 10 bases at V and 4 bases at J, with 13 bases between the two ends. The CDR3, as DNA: TGTGCCACAGGGGAGGGGGGCACTGAAGCTTTCTTT. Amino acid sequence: CATGEGGTEAFF.

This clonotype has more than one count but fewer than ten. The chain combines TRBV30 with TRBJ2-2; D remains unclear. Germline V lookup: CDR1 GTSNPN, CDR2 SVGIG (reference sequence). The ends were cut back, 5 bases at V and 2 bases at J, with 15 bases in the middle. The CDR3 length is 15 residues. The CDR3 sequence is CAWAPVAHNTGELFF. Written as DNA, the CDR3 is TGTGCCTGGGCCCCGGTCGCGCATAACACCGGGGAGCTGTTTTTT. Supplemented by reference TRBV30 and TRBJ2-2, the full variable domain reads SQTIHQWPATLVQPVGSPLSLECTVEGTSNPNLYWYRQAAGRGLQLLFYSVGIGQISSEVPQNLSASRPQDRQFILSSKKLLLSDSGFYLCAWAPVAHNTGELFFGEGSRLTVL.

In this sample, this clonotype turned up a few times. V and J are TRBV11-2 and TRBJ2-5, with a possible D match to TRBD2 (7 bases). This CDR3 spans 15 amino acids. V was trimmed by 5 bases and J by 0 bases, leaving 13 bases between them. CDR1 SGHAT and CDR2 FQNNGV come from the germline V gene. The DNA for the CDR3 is TGTGCCAGCAGCCGGGGGGCGGGCGACCAAGAGACCCAGTACTTC. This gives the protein CASSRGAGDQETQYF.

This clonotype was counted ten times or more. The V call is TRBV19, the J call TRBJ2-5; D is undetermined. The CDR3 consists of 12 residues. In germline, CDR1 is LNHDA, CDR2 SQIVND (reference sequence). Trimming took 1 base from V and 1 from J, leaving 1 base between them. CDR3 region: CASSIGQETQYF. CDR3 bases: TGTGCCAGTAGTATAGGCCAAGAGACCCAGTACTTC.

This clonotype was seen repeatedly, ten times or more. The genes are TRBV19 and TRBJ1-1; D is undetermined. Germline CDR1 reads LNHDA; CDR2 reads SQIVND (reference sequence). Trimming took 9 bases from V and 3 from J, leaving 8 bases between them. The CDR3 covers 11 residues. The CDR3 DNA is TGTGCCAGCACTGCTGACACTGAAGCTTTCTTT. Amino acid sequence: CASTADTEAFF.

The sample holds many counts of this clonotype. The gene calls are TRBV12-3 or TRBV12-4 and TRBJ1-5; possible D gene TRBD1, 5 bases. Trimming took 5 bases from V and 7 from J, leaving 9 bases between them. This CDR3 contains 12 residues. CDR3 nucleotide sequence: TGTGCCAGCAGTGCCTCAGGGCAGCCCCAGCATTTT. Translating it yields CASSASGQPQHF.

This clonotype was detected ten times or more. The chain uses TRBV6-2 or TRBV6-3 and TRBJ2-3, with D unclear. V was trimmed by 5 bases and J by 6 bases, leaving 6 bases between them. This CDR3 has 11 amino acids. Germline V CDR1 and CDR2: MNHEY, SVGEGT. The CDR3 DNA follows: TGTGCCAGCAGTCATCGTGATACGCAGTATTTT. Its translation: CASSHRDTQYF.

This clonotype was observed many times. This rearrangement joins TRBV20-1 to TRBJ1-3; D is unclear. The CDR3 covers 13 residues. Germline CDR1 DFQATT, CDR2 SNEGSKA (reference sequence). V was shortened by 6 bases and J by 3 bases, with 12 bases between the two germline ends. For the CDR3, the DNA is TGCAGTGCAGACGGACGCCTTGGAAACACCATATATTTT. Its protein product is CSADGRLGNTIYF.

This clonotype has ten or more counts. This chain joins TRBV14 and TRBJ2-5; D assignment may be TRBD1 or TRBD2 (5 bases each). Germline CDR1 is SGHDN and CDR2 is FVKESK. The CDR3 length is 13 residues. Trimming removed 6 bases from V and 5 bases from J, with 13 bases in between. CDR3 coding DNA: TGTGCCAGCAGTGGGGCGAGGGGCGAGACCCAGTACTTC. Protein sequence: CASSGARGETQYF.

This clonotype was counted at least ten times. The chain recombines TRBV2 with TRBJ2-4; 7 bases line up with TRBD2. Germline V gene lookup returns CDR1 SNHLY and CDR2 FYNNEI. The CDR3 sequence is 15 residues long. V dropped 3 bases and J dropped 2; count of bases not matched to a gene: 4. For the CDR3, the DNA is TGTGCCAGCAGTGATTCCGGGACTACCAAAAACATTCAGTACTTC. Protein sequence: CASSDSGTTKNIQYF.

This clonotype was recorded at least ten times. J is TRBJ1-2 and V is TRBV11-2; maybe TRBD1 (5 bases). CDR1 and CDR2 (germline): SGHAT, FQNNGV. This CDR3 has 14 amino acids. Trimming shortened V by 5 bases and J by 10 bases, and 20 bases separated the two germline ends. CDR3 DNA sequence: TGTGCCAGCAGCAACCACGTCTCCGGCAGGGACTACACCTTC. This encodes CASSNHVSGRDYTF.

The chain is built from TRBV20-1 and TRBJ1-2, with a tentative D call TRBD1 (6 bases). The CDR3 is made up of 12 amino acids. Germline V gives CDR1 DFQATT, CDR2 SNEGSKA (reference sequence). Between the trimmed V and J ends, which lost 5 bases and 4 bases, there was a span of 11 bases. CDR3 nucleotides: TGCAGTGCTTGGGGAGGGGGCTATGGCTACACCTTC. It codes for CSAWGGGYGYTF.

The CDR3 reads CASNLQGMNTEAFF. CDR3 nucleotides: TGTGCCAGCAATTTACAGGGTATGAACACTGAAGCTTTCTTT. The chain uses TRBV6-5 and TRBJ1-1; D may be TRBD1 (6 bases). This CDR3 region has 14 residues. CDR1 MNHEY and CDR2 SVGAGI come from the germline V gene. V dropped 7 bases and J dropped 0 bases, with 12 bases sitting between them.

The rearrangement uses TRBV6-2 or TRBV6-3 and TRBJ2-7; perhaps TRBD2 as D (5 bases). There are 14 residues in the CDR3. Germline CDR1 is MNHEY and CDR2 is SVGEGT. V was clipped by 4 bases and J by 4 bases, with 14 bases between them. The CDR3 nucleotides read TGTGCCAGCAGTTTCCGAGGGAACTTTTACGAGCAGTACTTC. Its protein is CASSFRGNFYEQYF.

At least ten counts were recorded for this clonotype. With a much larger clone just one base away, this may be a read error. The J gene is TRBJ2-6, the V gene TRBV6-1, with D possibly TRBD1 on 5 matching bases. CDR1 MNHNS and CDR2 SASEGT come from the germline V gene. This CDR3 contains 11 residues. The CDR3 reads CVSSGANVPTF. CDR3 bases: TGTGTCAGCTCTGGGGCCAACGTCCCGACTTTC.

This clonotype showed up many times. CDR3 DNA: TGCAGTGCTTATAGAAACGGGGTCGGGAATAGCACTGAAGCTTTCTTT. Translation gives CSAYRNGVGNSTEAFF. This chain joins TRBV20-1 and TRBJ1-1; no definite D call. CDR1 DFQATT and CDR2 SNEGSKA come from the germline V gene (reference sequence). Trimming left V 5 bases short and J 4 bases short, with 23 bases between. The CDR3 is 16 residues long.

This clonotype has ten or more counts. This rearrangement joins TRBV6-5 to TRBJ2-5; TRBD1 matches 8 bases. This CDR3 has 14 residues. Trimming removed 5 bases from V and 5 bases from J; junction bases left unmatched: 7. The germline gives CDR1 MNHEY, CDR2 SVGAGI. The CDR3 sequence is CASSRTGSGETQYF. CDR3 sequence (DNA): TGTGCCAGCAGTCGGACAGGGTCGGGGGAGACCCAGTACTTC.

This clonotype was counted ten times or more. Here the CDR3 reads CASSLLGRVQPQHF. Written as DNA, the CDR3 is TGTGCCAGCAGTTTGCTGGGCAGGGTTCAGCCCCAGCATTTT. The genes are TRBV28 and TRBJ1-5; perhaps TRBD1 as D (5 bases). Between the trimmed V and J ends, which lost 3 bases and 6 bases, there was a span of 12 bases. Germline-derived CDR1 and CDR2 are MDHEN and SYDVKM. The CDR3 contains 14 residues.

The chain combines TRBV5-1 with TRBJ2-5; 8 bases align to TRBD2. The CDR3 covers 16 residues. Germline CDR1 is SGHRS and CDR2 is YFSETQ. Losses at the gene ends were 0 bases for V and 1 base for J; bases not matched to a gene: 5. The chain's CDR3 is CASSLGASGRQETQYF. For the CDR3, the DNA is TGCGCCAGCAGCTTGGGCGCTAGCGGGCGCCAAGAGACCCAGTACTTC.

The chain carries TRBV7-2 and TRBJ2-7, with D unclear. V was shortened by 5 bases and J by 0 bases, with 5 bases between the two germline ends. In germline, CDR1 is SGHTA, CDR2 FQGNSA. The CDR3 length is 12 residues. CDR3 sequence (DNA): TGTGCCAGCAGCCAGCCCTCCTACGAGCAGTACTTC. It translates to CASSQPSYEQYF.

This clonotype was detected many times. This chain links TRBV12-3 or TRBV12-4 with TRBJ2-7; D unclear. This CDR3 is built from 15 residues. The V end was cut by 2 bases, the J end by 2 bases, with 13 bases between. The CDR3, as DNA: TGTGCCAGCAGTTTATTGGGTAGACTTACCTACGAGCAGTACTTC. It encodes CASSLLGRLTYEQYF.

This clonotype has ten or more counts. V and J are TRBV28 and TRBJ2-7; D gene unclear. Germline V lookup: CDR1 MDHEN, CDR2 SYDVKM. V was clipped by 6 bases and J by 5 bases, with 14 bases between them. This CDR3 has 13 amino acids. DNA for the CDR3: TGTGCCAGCAGACCTACTTCGACCCACGAGCAGTACTTC. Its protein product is CASRPTSTHEQYF.

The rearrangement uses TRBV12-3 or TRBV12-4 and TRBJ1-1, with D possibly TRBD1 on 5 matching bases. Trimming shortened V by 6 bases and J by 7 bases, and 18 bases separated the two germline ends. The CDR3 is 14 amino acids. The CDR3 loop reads CASSPSGTLGEAFF. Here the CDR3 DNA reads TGTGCCAGCAGCCCGAGCGGGACCTTGGGTGAAGCTTTCTTT.